These 6 T cell receptor beta chains were all obtained from the same sample, sequenced in a study of blood T cell repertoires in COVID-19. Repertoires were generated with immunoSEQ multiplex PCR, while TCRdb's copy carries only in-frame clones and drops some. The sample includes approximately 96,000 clones, 70% to 90% of them seen just once. The sample was peripheral blood. The receptor set was obtained from a human donor with COVID-19, enrolled during active disease. The donor label of this sample is uncertain.

The rearrangement links TRBV5-4 to TRBJ2-3, with 8 nucleotides matching TRBD1. Germline values: CDR1 SGHNT, CDR2 YYREEE (reference sequence). CDR3 size: 16 residues. V trimming: 0 bases; J trimming: 2 bases; junction bases outside the gene matches: 5. The CDR3, as DNA: TGTGCCAGCAGCTTGGTACAGGGGGTTAACACAGATACGCAGTATTTT. Protein product: CASSLVQGVNTDTQYF.

As for this clone: Other nucleotide sequences from this sample produce the same CDR3. The chain couples TRBV5-1 to TRBJ2-5; 11 positions match TRBD2. Germline lookup yields CDR1 SGHRS and CDR2 YFSETQ. This CDR3 is built from 15 residues. The ends lost 2 bases at V and 1 base at J; junction bases unmatched: 1. CDR3 DNA sequence: TGCGCCAGCAGCTTTGGGACTAGCGGCCAAGAGACCCAGTACTTC. Residues: CASSFGTSGQETQYF. Together with reference TRBV5-1 and TRBJ2-5, the CDR3 gives the full variable domain: KAGVTQTPRYLIKTRGQQVTLSCSPISGHRSVSWYQQTPGQGLQFLFEYFSETQRNKGNFPGRFSGRQFSNSRSEMNVSTLELGDSALYLCASSFGTSGQETQYFGPGTRLLVL.

This chain links TRBV5-1 with TRBJ2-1; 7 positions agree with TRBD1. The CDR3 runs to 16 residues. The germline V gene has CDR1 SGHRS and CDR2 YFSETQ. V dropped 4 bases and J dropped 0; count of bases not matched to a gene: 7. The CDR3 reads CASSPQQGSSYNEQFF. CDR3 in DNA: TGCGCCAGCAGCCCTCAACAGGGGAGCTCCTACAATGAGCAGTTCTTC. Variable domain in full (rest from reference TRBV5-1 and TRBJ2-1): KAGVTQTPRYLIKTRGQQVTLSCSPISGHRSVSWYQQTPGQGLQFLFEYFSETQRNKGNFPGRFSGRQFSNSRSEMNVSTLELGDSALYLCASSPQQGSSYNEQFFGPGTRLTVL.

This CDR3 is CASSEGESGLSYEQYF. The CDR3 DNA is TGCGCCAGCAGTGAGGGTGAATCTGGCCTCTCCTACGAGCAGTACTTC. The chain employs TRBV10-2 and TRBJ2-7, with D uncertain. The germline V gene encodes CDR1 WSHSY and CDR2 SAAADI. Trimming shortened V by 2 bases and J by 0 bases, and 14 bases separated the two germline ends. The CDR3 loop spans 16 amino acids.

This clone appeared a few times. This CDR3 is CASSEEGYQGEQYF. For the CDR3, the DNA is TGTGCCAGCAGCGAGGAGGGATACCAAGGGGAGCAGTACTTC. V and J are TRBV7-9 and TRBJ2-7; D is perhaps TRBD2 (6 bases). The CDR3 runs to 14 residues. Germline assignment: CDR1 SEHNR and CDR2 FQNEAQ (reference sequence). V lost 5 bases and J lost 7, with 18 bases in between. The full variable domain, with the rest looked up from reference TRBV7-9 and TRBJ2-7, is DTGVSQNPRHKITKRGQNVTFRCDPISEHNRLYWYRQTLGQGPEFLTYFQNEAQLEKSRLLSDRFSAERPKGSFSTLEIQRTEQGDSAMYLCASSEEGYQGEQYFGPGTRLTVT.

The genes are TRBV5-1 and TRBJ1-3; 7 positions match TRBD1. The junction had 10 bases not matched to a gene; V was cut back by 4 bases and J by 0 bases. The CDR3 consists of 17 residues. Germline loops: CDR1 SGHRS, CDR2 YFSETQ. CDR3 in amino acids: CASSLRTGDSSGNTIYF. The CDR3 DNA reads TGCGCCAGCAGCCTACGGACAGGCGACAGCTCTGGAAACACCATATATTTT.